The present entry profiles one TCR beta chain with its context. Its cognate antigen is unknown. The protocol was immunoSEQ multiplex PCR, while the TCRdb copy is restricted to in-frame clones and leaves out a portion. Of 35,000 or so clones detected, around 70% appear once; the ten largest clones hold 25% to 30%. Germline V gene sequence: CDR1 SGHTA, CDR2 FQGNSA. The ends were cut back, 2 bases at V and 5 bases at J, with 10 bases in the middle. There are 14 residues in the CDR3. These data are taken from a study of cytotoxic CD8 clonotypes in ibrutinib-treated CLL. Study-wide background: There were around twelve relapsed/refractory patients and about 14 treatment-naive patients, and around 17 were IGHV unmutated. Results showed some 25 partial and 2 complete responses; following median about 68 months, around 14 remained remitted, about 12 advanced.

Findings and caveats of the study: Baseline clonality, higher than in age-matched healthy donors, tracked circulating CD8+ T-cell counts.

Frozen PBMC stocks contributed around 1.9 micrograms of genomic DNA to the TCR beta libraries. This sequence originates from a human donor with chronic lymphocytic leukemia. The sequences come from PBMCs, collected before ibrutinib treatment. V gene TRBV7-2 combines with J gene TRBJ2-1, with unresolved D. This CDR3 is CASSLSYANNEQFF. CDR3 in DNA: TGTGCCAGCAGCTTAAGTTACGCTAACAATGAGCAGTTCTTC. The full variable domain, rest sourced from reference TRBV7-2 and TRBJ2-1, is GAGVSQSPSNKVTEKGKDVELRCDPISGHTALYWYRQSLGQGLEFLIYFQGNSAPDKSGLPSDRFSAERTGGSVSTLTIQRTQQEDSAVYLCASSLSYANNEQFFGPGTRLTVL.